One sample yielded the 32 T cell receptor beta chains listed below, sequenced in a study. TCRdb independently ran MiXCR on the 5' RACE reads; one entry per CDR3 protein. The sample has tens of thousands of distinct CDR3 sequences, around 18% seen once. The sample taken for sequencing was naive CD4+ T cells sorted from a lymph node. The subset here: naive CD4+ T cells, CD4+CD45RA+CD25-. The receptor set was obtained from a female donor with breast cancer.

This clonotype was counted ten times or more. The chain is built from TRBV5-6 and TRBJ2-5; D may be TRBD1 (5 bases). CDR3 length equals 14 residues. Trimming stripped 1 base from V and 4 bases from J, with 11 bases between. Germline CDR1 is SGHDT and CDR2 is YYEEEE. CDR3 nucleotide sequence: TGTGCCAGCAGCTTGCAGTCGACAGTAGAGACCCAGTACTTC. This codes for CASSLQSTVETQYF.

Only a few counts were recorded for this clonotype. The chain combines TRBV5-1 with TRBJ1-4; D unclear. The CDR3 loop spans 13 amino acids. Looked up from germline, CDR1 is SGHRS and CDR2 is YFSETQ. The germline V and J ends were trimmed by 8 bases and 8 bases, with 16 bases remaining between them. Here the CDR3 reads CARLPWAGEKLFF. In nucleotides, the CDR3 is TGCGCCAGATTGCCCTGGGCCGGGGAAAAACTGTTTTTT.

This clonotype came up many times. The genes are TRBV20-1 and TRBJ2-5, with D unclear. CDR1 is DFQATT, CDR2 SNEGSKA, per germline (reference sequence). The length of the CDR3 is 14 residues. Trimming cost V 0 bases and J 4 bases, with 12 bases left between them. CDR3 sequence (DNA): TGCAGTGCTAGAGATTATCGGCAGTTAGAGACCCAGTACTTC. This sequence encodes CSARDYRQLETQYF.

This clonotype has a handful of counts. The genes are TRBV7-8 and TRBJ2-5, with D possibly TRBD2 on 6 matching bases. CDR1 and CDR2 from the germline V gene are SGHVS and FQNEAQ. CDR3 length equals 15 residues. V was clipped by 8 bases and J by 1 base, with 17 bases between them. The CDR3 sequence is CASGRISGVQETQYF. In nucleotides, the CDR3 is TGTGCCAGCGGGCGCATCTCGGGGGTCCAAGAGACCCAGTACTTC.

This clonotype was seen only a few times. The chain joins TRBV5-1 to TRBJ1-2, with TRBD1 identical over 8 bases. The CDR3 has 15 residues. V gave up 4 bases and J gave up 4 bases; unmatched junction bases: 9. Germline V gives CDR1 SGHRS, CDR2 YFSETQ. CDR3 protein: CASSASPTGAYGYTF. In DNA, the CDR3 is TGCGCCAGCAGCGCTAGTCCGACAGGGGCCTATGGCTACACCTTC.

The CDR3 here is CAISVFSRGQETQYF. The CDR3 coding sequence is TGTGCCATCAGTGTCTTTAGCAGAGGCCAAGAGACCCAGTACTTC. This chain uses TRBV10-3 with TRBJ2-5; D not resolved. Germline loops: CDR1 ENHRY, CDR2 SYGVKD. This CDR3 comprises 15 residues. Between the trimmed V and J ends, which lost 4 bases and 1 base, there was a span of 13 bases.

This clonotype was counted only a few times. The chain couples TRBV27 to TRBJ2-7; 9 bases are a match to TRBD1. The CDR3 is 14 amino acids. With 6 bases clipped from V and 1 base from J, the junction kept 4 bases outside the gene matches. Germline V CDR1 and CDR2: MNHEY, SMNVEV (reference sequence). The CDR3 is CASRPQGASYEQYF. CDR3 in DNA: TGTGCCAGCAGACCACAGGGGGCATCCTACGAGCAGTACTTC.

This clonotype was counted a few times. The CDR3: CASSPYTTNEKLFF. The CDR3 DNA follows: TGTGCCAGCTCACCGTATACAACTAATGAAAAACTGTTTTTT. The chain has TRBV18 and TRBJ1-4; no firm D call. The length of the CDR3 is 14 residues. In germline, CDR1 is KGHSH, CDR2 LQKENI. V lost 3 bases, J lost 0 bases, and 5 bases lay in between.

This clonotype was counted between two and nine times. CDR3: CASSLNRAGQPQHF. CDR3 sequence (DNA): TGTGCCAGCAGTTTAAACAGGGCGGGTCAGCCCCAGCATTTT. This sequence joins TRBV27 and TRBJ1-5; D is perhaps TRBD1 (6 bases). The CDR3 contains 14 residues. Germline V gene lookup returns CDR1 MNHEY and CDR2 SMNVEV (reference sequence). V was cut by 2 bases and J by 6 bases, with 11 bases left in between.

A remark on this clonotype: With a much larger clone just one base away, this may be a read error. The CDR3 does not end in the conserved phenylalanine or tryptophan, so this is likely a read error. The chain recombines TRBV6-5 with TRBJ1-2; no clear D gene. The germline V and J ends were trimmed by 0 bases and 4 bases, with 12 bases remaining between them. This CDR3 spans 15 amino acids. The germline gives CDR1 MNHEY, CDR2 SVGAGI. The CDR3 bases are TGTGCCAGCAGTTACTCGCGAGTAGAAGGCTATGGCTACACCTGC. Protein sequence: CASSYSRVEGYGYTC.

In its sample, this clonotype was seen a few times. The chain carries TRBV20-1 and TRBJ1-1; 7 nucleotides line up with TRBD1. CDR1 DFQATT and CDR2 SNEGSKA come from the germline V gene (reference sequence). Germline trimming cut 1 base from V and 1 base from J; bases unmatched to any gene: 6. The length of the CDR3 is 15 residues. This chain's CDR3 is CSARVGGGRNTEAFF. CDR3 DNA: TGCAGTGCTAGAGTTGGAGGGGGCCGGAACACTGAAGCTTTCTTT.

This clonotype was counted a single time. A much larger clonotype is one base distant, so this may be a read error. The chain has TRBV10-3 and TRBJ1-1; D is uncertain. Germline CDR1 ENHRY, CDR2 SYGVKD. Between the trimmed V and J ends, which lost 11 bases and 11 bases, there was a span of 27 bases. CDR3 length: 14 amino acids. The CDR3 coding sequence is TGTGCCTCCCAAGGCGTTTCGCCAGCCTCCGGGGCTTTCTTT. Protein product: CASQGVSPASGAFF.

The CDR3 DNA is TGCGCCAGCAGCTTGACCGGGACAGATGGCTACACCTTC. The encoded protein is CASSLTGTDGYTF. The rearrangement joins TRBV5-1 to TRBJ1-2; 7 positions agree with TRBD1. Germline V gene data show CDR1 as SGHRS and CDR2 as YFSETQ. The J segment lost 6 bases and the V segment lost 1 base, leaving 3 bases of the junction unmatched. This CDR3 has 13 residues.

This clonotype was recorded a few times. CDR3 residues: CASSLVLGGSGANVLTF. CDR3 DNA sequence: TGTGCCAGCAGCCTAGTACTAGGAGGCTCTGGGGCCAACGTCCTGACTTTC. The chain is built from TRBV7-9 and TRBJ2-6; tentative D call: TRBD2 (5 bases). V shed 5 bases and J shed 0 bases, with 14 bases lying between them. Germline V lookup: CDR1 SEHNR, CDR2 FQNEAQ (reference sequence). The CDR3 covers 17 residues.

About this clonotype: A read error may account for a junction end that differs from germline. J is TRBJ1-3 and V is TRBV5-1; 7 positions match TRBD1. CDR3 length: 16 residues. Per the germline V gene, CDR1 is SGHRS and CDR2 is YFSETQ. The chain's CDR3 is CAGSLDGQAYGNTIYF. The CDR3 coding sequence is TGCGCCGGCAGCTTGGACGGACAGGCGTACGGAAACACCATATATTTT.

Concerning this clonotype itself: A much larger clone differs by one base, so this may be a read error. The chain joins TRBV7-2 to TRBJ2-7; D perhaps matches TRBD2 (5 bases). The length of the CDR3 is 15 residues. The germline gives CDR1 SGHTA, CDR2 FQGNSA. Written as DNA, the CDR3 is TGTGCCAGCAGCTTACAAAGCGGCCCCTCCTACAAGCAGTACTTC. Translating it yields CASSLQSGPSYKQYF.

In this sample, this clonotype turned up many times. The chain has TRBV12-3 or TRBV12-4 and TRBJ1-5; 9 bases align to TRBD1. Trimming cost V 6 bases and J 6 bases; bases outside gene matches: 9. The CDR3 is 15 residues long. The CDR3 bases are TGTGCCAGCAGCAATACAGGGGGCGCCGGTCAGCCCCAGCATTTT. Translated: CASSNTGGAGQPQHF.

This clonotype was observed once. Possible read error: a much larger clone is one base away. The chain uses TRBV20-1 and TRBJ1-2; 8 nucleotides match TRBD1. J gave up 7 bases and V 5 bases, and 6 bases lay outside the gene matches. This CDR3 spans 12 amino acids. Germline CDR1 and CDR2: DFQATT and SNEGSKA (reference sequence). The CDR3 reads CSALKDRVGYTF. CDR3 DNA sequence: TGCAGTGCTCTGAAGGACAGGGTTGGCTACACCTTC.

This clonotype was counted a few times. The gene calls are TRBV4-2 and TRBJ2-5, with D possibly matching TRBD1 (6 bases). The CDR3 has 13 residues. V was pared by 3 bases and J by 5 bases, with 10 bases between. Germline lookup yields CDR1 LGHNA and CDR2 YNFKEQ. CDR3 protein: CASSHRGEETQYF. The CDR3 region has the DNA TGTGCCAGCAGCCACAGGGGAGAGGAGACCCAGTACTTC.

This rearrangement joins TRBV20-1 to TRBJ2-7, with 10 bases matching TRBD2. The CDR3 loop spans 16 amino acids. Trimming at V came to 6 bases and at J to 3 bases, leaving 14 bases not matched to a gene. Per the germline V gene, CDR1 is DFQATT and CDR2 is SNEGSKA (reference sequence). CDR3 nucleotide sequence: TGCAGTGCCAGGAAAGGACTAGCGGTACAAGACTACGAGCAGTACTTC. This sequence encodes CSARKGLAVQDYEQYF.

A few counts support this clonotype. The rearrangement joins TRBV20-1 to TRBJ1-2; 9 nucleotides agree with TRBD1. Trimming took 5 bases from V and 4 from J; bases not matched to a gene: 14. CDR1 is DFQATT, CDR2 SNEGSKA, per germline (reference sequence). The CDR3 length is 16 residues. The CDR3 DNA reads as TGCAGTGCTGGACACCCGGGACAGGGAATTATCTATGGCTACACCTTC. Translated, it gives CSAGHPGQGIIYGYTF.

Remarks on this clonotype: A much larger clone differs from this one at a single base, so this may be a read error. Here the CDR3 omits its conserved ending phenylalanine or tryptophan, so a read error is the likely source. The rearrangement links TRBV7-6 to TRBJ2-5, with D uncertain. The CDR3 runs 16 residues. The germline gives CDR1 SGHVS, CDR2 FNYEAQ. Trimming pared 5 bases from V and 5 bases from J, leaving 21 bases between. Here the CDR3 reads CASSPSPRVSAETQYL. CDR3 in DNA: TGTGCCAGCAGCCCGTCACCGAGAGTGAGCGCGGAGACCCAGTACCTC.

Only a few counts were recorded for this clonotype. The chain recombines TRBV5-1 with TRBJ2-2, with a possible D match to TRBD2 (5 bases). The length of the CDR3 is 15 residues. Germline CDR1 is SGHRS and CDR2 is YFSETQ. V was shortened by 0 bases and J by 5 bases, with 11 bases between the two germline ends. CDR3 DNA sequence: TGCGCCAGCAGCTTGGCAGCCGAGGGTACCGGGGAGCTGTTTTTT. Translating it yields CASSLAAEGTGELFF.

With regard to this clonotype: This may come from a read error, since a much larger clone is one base off. This chain links TRBV27 with TRBJ2-3; 8 nucleotides agree with TRBD1. This CDR3 is 17 amino acids long. The V and J ends lost 11 bases and 6 bases, in that order; junction bases with no gene match: 22. Germline loops: CDR1 MNHEY, CDR2 SMNVEV (reference sequence). The CDR3 DNA reads TGTGCCGGCACCTGGCTCCCAGGACAGGGAGAAGGTGATACGCAGTATTTT. It encodes CAGTWLPGQGEGDTQYF.

This clonotype was found many times. The V call is TRBV5-6, the J call TRBJ1-1; D ambiguous. V lost 0 bases, J lost 5 bases, and 8 bases lay in between. The CDR3 loop spans 13 amino acids. Germline V gives CDR1 SGHDT, CDR2 YYEEEE. The CDR3 sequence is CASSLDPRTEAFF. For the CDR3, the DNA is TGTGCCAGCAGCTTGGATCCACGGACTGAAGCTTTCTTT.

This clonotype has just a few counts. The chain links TRBV3-1 to TRBJ1-1, with D perhaps TRBD1 (5 bases). This CDR3 has 13 amino acids. The germline CDR1 and CDR2 sequences are LGHDT and YNNKEL (reference sequence). Trimming removed 1 base at V and 6 bases at J, with 9 bases between. CDR3 bases: TGTGCCAGCAGCCAAGCCGCAGGGTCTGAAGCTTTCTTT. Its translation is CASSQAAGSEAFF.

The chain couples TRBV29-1 to TRBJ1-1; D is unclear. Germline CDR1 is SQVTM and CDR2 is ANQGSEA. V was trimmed by 7 bases and J by 1 base, leaving 7 bases between them. The CDR3 extends over 11 amino acids. The DNA for the CDR3 is TGCAGCGCGATGGGGAACACTGAAGCTTTCTTT. Encoded protein: CSAMGNTEAFF. Filled out from reference TRBV29-1 and TRBJ1-1, the complete variable domain reads SAVISQKPSRDICQRGTSLTIQCQVDSQVTMMFWYRQQPGQSLTLIATANQGSEATYESGFVIDKFPISRPNLTFSTLTVSNMSPEDSSIYLCSAMGNTEAFFGQGTRLTVV.

J is TRBJ1-1 and V is TRBV5-1; D possibly corresponds to TRBD1 (5 bases). CDR1 SGHRS and CDR2 YFSETQ come from the germline V gene. Between the trimmed V and J ends, which lost 4 bases and 1 base, there was a span of 11 bases. This CDR3 has 14 residues. The CDR3 nucleotides read TGCGCCAGCAGCCCAGGGTGGGGGAACACTGAAGCTTTCTTT. It is translated as CASSPGWGNTEAFF.

There are many counts of this clonotype. The chain links TRBV30 to TRBJ1-5; D possibly corresponds to TRBD1 (6 bases). Germline V lookup: CDR1 GTSNPN, CDR2 SVGIG (reference sequence). V was cut by 0 bases and J by 5 bases, with 11 bases left in between. CDR3 length: 14 amino acids. This chain's CDR3 is CAWSVRGGYQPQHF. CDR3 nucleotides: TGTGCCTGGAGTGTCAGGGGCGGTTATCAGCCCCAGCATTTT.

This chain links TRBV28 with TRBJ1-4; D not certain. V was cut by 5 bases and J by 11 bases, with 18 bases left in between. Germline loops: CDR1 MDHEN, CDR2 SYDVKM. The CDR3 loop spans 14 amino acids. For the CDR3, the DNA is TGTGCCAGCAGTCCCCAATTGGGCCTCGGGAAACTGTTTTTT. Residues: CASSPQLGLGKLFF.

On this clonotype: A much larger clone differs from this one at a single base, so this may be a read error. The V call is TRBV7-2, the J call TRBJ1-2; D ambiguous. Germline CDR1 SGHTA, CDR2 FQGNSA. There are 14 residues in the CDR3. Trimming took 5 bases from V and 3 from J, leaving 13 bases between them. The CDR3, as DNA: TGTGCCAGCAGCGTAGAACACGGATACTATGGCTACACCTTC. Amino acid sequence: CASSVEHGYYGYTF. Full variable domain (remainder filled in from reference TRBV7-2 and TRBJ1-2): GAGVSQSPSNKVTEKGKDVELRCDPISGHTALYWYRQSLGQGLEFLIYFQGNSAPDKSGLPSDRFSAERTGGSVSTLTIQRTQQEDSAVYLCASSVEHGYYGYTFGSGTRLTVV.

This clonotype was detected once. A much more abundant neighbour one base away suggests this may be a read error. The CDR3 DNA sequence: TGTACCAGCAGTTTCGGGACTAGCGGGCCCGAGGGGGCCTACAATGAGCAGTTCTTC. This translates into CTSSFGTSGPEGAYNEQFF. V gene TRBV6-5 combines with J gene TRBJ2-1; TRBD2 aligns across 12 bases. The CDR3 spans 19 residues. The germline gives CDR1 MNHEY, CDR2 SVGAGI.